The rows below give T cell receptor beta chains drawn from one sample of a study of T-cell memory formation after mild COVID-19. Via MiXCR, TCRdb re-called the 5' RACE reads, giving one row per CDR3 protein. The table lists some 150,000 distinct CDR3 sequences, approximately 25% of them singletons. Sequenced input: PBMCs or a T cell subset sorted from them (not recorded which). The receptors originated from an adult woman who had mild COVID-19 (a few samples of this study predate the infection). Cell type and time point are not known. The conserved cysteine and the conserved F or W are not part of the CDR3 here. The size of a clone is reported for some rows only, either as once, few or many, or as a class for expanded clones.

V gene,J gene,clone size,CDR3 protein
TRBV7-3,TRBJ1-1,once,ASSTRTGGGSTEAF
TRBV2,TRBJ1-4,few,ATEDIGENEKLF
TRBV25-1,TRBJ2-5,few,ASSDLAGSETQY
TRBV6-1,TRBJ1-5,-,ASIQDSVVQPQH
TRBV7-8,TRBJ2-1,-,AILYSGREVKF
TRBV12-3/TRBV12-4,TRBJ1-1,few,ASSSSSNTEAF
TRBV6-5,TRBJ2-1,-,ATHQTSGSYNEQF
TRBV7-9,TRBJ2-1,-,ASSLEGGKYNEQF
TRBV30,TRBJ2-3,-,AWSNRGLTDTQY
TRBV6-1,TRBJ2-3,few,ASRPGTGDTDTQY
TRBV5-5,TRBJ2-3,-,ASSSTGLKGDTQY
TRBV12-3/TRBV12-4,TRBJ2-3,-,ASSLRRDTDTQY
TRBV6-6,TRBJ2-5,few,ASSPLEETQY
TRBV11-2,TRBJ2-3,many,ASSPLAEWGDTQY
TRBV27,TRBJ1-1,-,ASSYVLGSEAF
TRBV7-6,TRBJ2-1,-,ASSLAPWREAAYNEQF
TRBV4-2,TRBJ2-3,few,ASSPRGGTDTQY
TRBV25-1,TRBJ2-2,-,ASSEYIGELF
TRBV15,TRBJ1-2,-,ATSRDREGTNYGYT
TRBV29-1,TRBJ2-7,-,SVEGLDGTSSYEQY
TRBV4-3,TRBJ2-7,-,ASSQDLGDSYEQY
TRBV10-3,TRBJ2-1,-,AISDTGKYNEQF
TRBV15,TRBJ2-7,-,ATSRDLGASYEQY
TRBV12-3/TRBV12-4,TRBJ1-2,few,ASSLRGYGYGYT
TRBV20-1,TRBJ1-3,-,SVRTPNSGNTIY
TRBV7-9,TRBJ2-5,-,ASSPPLAGQETQY
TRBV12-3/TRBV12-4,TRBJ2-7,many,ASSLGRGYEQY
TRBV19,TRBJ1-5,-,ASRLNSVGDGNQPQH
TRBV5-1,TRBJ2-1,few,ASREETSPNEQF
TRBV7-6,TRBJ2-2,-,ASSLDPPRSGELF
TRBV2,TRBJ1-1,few,ASSEVLGANTEAF
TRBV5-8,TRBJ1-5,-,ASSLKGSLQPQH
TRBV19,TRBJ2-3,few,ASSTRGGAGPTDTQY
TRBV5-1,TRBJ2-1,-,ASSFSGNYNEQF
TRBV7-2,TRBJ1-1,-,ASSKGQAPSAAF
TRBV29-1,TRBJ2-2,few,SVEDLSRNTGELF
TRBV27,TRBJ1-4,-,ASSEGGNEKLF
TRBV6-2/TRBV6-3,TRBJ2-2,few,ASSYPLGDPGELF
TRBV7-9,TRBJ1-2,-,ASSLTPIPTAYGYT
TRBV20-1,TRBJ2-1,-,SAREEGSGDEQF
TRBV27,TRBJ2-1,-,ASSSLIAGGINEQF
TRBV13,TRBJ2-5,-,ASSLGVPAGKETQY
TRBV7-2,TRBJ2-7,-,ASSLDSGGWEQY
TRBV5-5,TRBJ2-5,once,ASSGDPGGLETQY
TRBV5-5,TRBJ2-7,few,ASSLARWDRSYEQY
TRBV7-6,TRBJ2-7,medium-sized,ASSFGTGLTYEQY
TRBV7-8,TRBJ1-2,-,ASSEGDRIPNYGYT
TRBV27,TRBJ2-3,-,ASSLAGGRDTQY
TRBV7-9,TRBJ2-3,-,ASSSGMGSDTQY